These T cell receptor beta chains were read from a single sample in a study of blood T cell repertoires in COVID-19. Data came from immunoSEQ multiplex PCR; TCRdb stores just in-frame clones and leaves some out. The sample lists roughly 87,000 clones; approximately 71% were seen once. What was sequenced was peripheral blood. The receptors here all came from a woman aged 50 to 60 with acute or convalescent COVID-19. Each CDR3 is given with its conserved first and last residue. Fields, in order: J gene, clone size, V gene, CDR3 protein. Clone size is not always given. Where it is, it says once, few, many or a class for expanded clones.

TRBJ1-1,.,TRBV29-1,CSVEVPGQINTEAFF
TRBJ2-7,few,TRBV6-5,CASSYGALQAYEQYF
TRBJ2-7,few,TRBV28,CASSPLRTGGDF
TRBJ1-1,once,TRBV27,CASSFALTSNTEAFF
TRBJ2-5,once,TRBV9,CASSVEGGRQETQYF
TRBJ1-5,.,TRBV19,CASSTQGNGNQPQHF
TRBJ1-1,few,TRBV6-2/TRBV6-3,CASSLSQGSAEAFF
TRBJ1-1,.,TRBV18,CASSPQGESAFF
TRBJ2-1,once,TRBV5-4,CASSSQTENEQFF
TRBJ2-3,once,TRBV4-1,CASSHPGTDTQYF
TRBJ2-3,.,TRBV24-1,CATSDLAGISTDTQYF
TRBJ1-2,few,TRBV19,CASSLTGGGSGNYGYTF
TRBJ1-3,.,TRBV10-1,CASPGGSGNTIYF
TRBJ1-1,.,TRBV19,CASSIEGQFMNTEAFF
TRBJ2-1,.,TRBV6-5,CASNGGPGNEQFF
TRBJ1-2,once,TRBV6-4,CASSRQGGGYTF
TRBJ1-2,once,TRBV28,CASSWGQSYGYTF
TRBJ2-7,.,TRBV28,CASSPGQKEYF
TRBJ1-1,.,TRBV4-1,CASSQRDSTEAFF
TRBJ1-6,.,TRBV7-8,CASSLGQGINSPLHF
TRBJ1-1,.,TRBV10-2,CASRGTGRDTEAFF
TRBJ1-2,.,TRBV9,CASSSPTGKAYGYTF
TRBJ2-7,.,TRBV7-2,CASSLWEGAYEQYF
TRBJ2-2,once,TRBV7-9,CASSPGDYTGELFF
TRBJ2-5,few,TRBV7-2,CASSSGTSGFKTQYF
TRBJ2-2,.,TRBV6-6,CASTELEAGELFF
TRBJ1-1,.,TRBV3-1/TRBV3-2,CASSQELAVRGAFF
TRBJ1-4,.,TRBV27,CASSRPGEKLFF
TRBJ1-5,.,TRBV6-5,CATASRERQPQHF
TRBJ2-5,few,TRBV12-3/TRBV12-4,CASSLDSRETQYF
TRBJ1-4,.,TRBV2,CASWQINEKLFF
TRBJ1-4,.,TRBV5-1,CASSSGTAGNEKLFF
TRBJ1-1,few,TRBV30,CAWSVGTNTEAFF
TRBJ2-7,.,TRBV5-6,CASSLGPEGGSDEQYF
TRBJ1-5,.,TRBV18,CASSLYTGTGVGSNQPQHF
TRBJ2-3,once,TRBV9,CASSVTSGGITDTQYF
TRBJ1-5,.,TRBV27,CASSERAEFGQPQHF
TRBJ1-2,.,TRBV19,CASEDSWSGYTF
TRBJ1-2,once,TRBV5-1,CASSLDPGANYGYTF
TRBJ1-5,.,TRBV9,CASGDRENQPQHF